The 13 T cell receptor beta chains reported below all come from one sample, sequenced in a study of cytomegalovirus exposure and HLA in healthy donors. Primers: 60 Vbeta forward and 13 Jbeta reverse. The assay was immunoSEQ multiplex PCR, and TCRdb's table has in-frame clones only and misses some. The sample contains about 160,000 clones, around 83% of which appear only once. The sequenced sample was PBMCs. The origin of the receptors is a girl aged 2 to 9 in good health and CMV-seropositive.

This chain links TRBV15 with TRBJ2-3, with TRBD2 as a possible D gene (7 bases). V dropped 3 bases and J dropped 4 bases, with 14 bases sitting between them. The length of the CDR3 is 15 residues. Germline-derived CDR1 and CDR2 are LNHNV and YYDKDF (reference sequence). The chain's CDR3 is CATSRGGAGADTQYF. The CDR3, as DNA: TGTGCCACCAGCAGGGGGGGGGCCGGGGCAGATACGCAGTATTTT.

This chain links TRBV30 with TRBJ1-5; 9 positions agree with TRBD1. The CDR3 has 17 amino acids. The V and J ends lost 2 bases and 3 bases, in that order; junction bases with no gene match: 11. Germline CDR1 and CDR2: GTSNPN and SVGIG (reference sequence). This CDR3 reads CAWSTGTGTIYNQPQHF. CDR3 DNA sequence: TGTGCCTGGAGTACCGGGACAGGGACCATATACAATCAGCCCCAGCATTTT.

J is TRBJ1-1 and V is TRBV6-1; no definite D call. The V end was cut by 8 bases, the J end by 3 bases, with 13 bases between. This CDR3 comprises 13 residues. CDR1 and CDR2 (germline): MNHNS, SASEGT. The CDR3 is CASVYMAYTEAFF. The CDR3 bases are TGTGCCAGCGTATACATGGCATACACTGAAGCTTTCTTT.

The chain uses TRBV18 and TRBJ2-5; D is uncertain. Germline CDR1 reads KGHSH; CDR2 reads LQKENI. This CDR3 is built from 14 residues. V lost 0 bases and J 5 bases, leaving 10 bases between the germline ends. The CDR3 is CASSPPYDAETQYF. DNA for the CDR3: TGTGCCAGCTCACCACCGTATGATGCGGAGACCCAGTACTTC. The entire variable domain, with the rest obtained from reference TRBV18 and TRBJ2-5, is as follows: NAGVMQNPRHLVRRRGQEARLRCSPMKGHSHVYWYRQLPEEGLKFMVYLQKENIIDESGMPKERFSAEFPKEGPSILRIQQVVRGDSAAYFCASSPPYDAETQYFGPGTRLLVL.

This clone was counted once. V is TRBV30 and J is TRBJ2-5; 12 bases match TRBD2. The V segment lost 2 bases and the J segment 4 bases; nucleotides outside the gene matches: 5. From germline, CDR1 is GTSNPN and CDR2 SVGIG (reference sequence). The CDR3 consists of 15 residues. The CDR3 DNA follows: TGTGCCTGGAGTCTAGCGGGAGGGGGTTCAGAGACCCAGTACTTC. Protein product: CAWSLAGGGSETQYF.

The chain has TRBV29-1 and TRBJ2-5; D perhaps matches TRBD1 (6 bases). The DNA end favors TRBJ2-7, so the J call may be wrong. The CDR3 length is 14 residues. Per germline, CDR1 SQVTM and CDR2 ANQGSEA. The DNA of the CDR3 is TGCAGCGTCTCATCCAGGACAGACCTATACGAGCAGTACTTC. This codes for CSVSSRTDLYEQYF.

The chain is built from TRBV30 and TRBJ2-7; D unresolved. Trimming pared 2 bases from V and 5 bases from J, leaving 7 bases between. CDR1 and CDR2 from the germline V gene are GTSNPN and SVGIG (reference sequence). This CDR3 has 11 amino acids. CDR3 sequence (DNA): TGTGCCTGGAGTTCCCGGGACGAGCAGTACTTC. Translated, it gives CAWSSRDEQYF.

This clone was seen a handful of times. The chain carries TRBV7-9 and TRBJ2-7; 8 nucleotides match TRBD2. This CDR3 spans 14 amino acids. The V gene end was trimmed by 11 bases and the J gene end by 7 bases; junction bases not matched to a gene: 16. CDR1 is SEHNR and CDR2 is FQNEAQ in the germline V gene (reference sequence). CDR3 residues: CALTSGRPSEEQYF. The CDR3 DNA reads as TGTGCCCTAACCAGCGGGAGACCCTCGGAAGAGCAGTACTTC.

The chain has TRBV5-6 and TRBJ1-1, with 10 bases aligning to TRBD1. The J segment lost 5 bases and the V segment lost 3 bases, leaving 7 bases of the junction unmatched. The germline CDR1 and CDR2 sequences are SGHDT and YYEEEE. CDR3 length: 15 residues. DNA of the CDR3: TGTGCCAGCAGCTCTCGACAGGGGGCGAGGACTGAAGCTTTCTTT. It translates to CASSSRQGARTEAFF. Looking up the rest from reference TRBV5-6 and TRBJ1-1 gives the full variable domain: DAGVTQSPTHLIKTRGQQVTLRCSPKSGHDTVSWYQQALGQGPQFIFQYYEEEERQRGNFPDRFSGHQFPNYSSELNVNALLLGDSALYLCASSSRQGARTEAFFGQGTRLTVV.

This rearrangement joins TRBV28 to TRBJ1-1; a possible D gene is TRBD1 (6 bases). The V end lost 5 bases, the J end lost 6 bases, and 22 bases lay between the germline ends. The CDR3 runs 16 residues. Per germline, CDR1 MDHEN and CDR2 SYDVKM. In nucleotides, the CDR3 is TGTGCCAGCAGTGCCGGACAGTATCGTTATAATCCTGAAGCTTTCTTT. This translates into CASSAGQYRYNPEAFF.

The gene calls are TRBV6-4 and TRBJ1-2, with D tentatively TRBD1 (5 bases). CDR1 is MRHNA, CDR2 SNTAGT, per germline. This CDR3 has 14 amino acids. Between the trimmed V and J ends, which lost 3 bases and 4 bases, there was a span of 12 bases. The CDR3 here is CASSERAGIYGYTF. In DNA form, the CDR3 reads TGTGCCAGCAGTGAAAGGGCAGGGATCTATGGCTACACCTTC.

The chain has TRBV27 and TRBJ2-7; 13 nucleotides agree with TRBD2. The germline V gene has CDR1 MNHEY and CDR2 SMNVEV (reference sequence). CDR3 length: 17 amino acids. Unmatched junction bases numbered 9, after V lost 5 bases and J lost 2 bases. This CDR3 reads CASSRRTSGSHPYEQYF. Written as DNA, the CDR3 is TGTGCCAGCAGTCGAAGGACTAGCGGGAGTCACCCCTACGAGCAGTACTTC.

CDR3 in amino acids: CASSLVGREFDYTF. In DNA, the CDR3 is TGTGCCAGCAGCTTAGTGGGCAGGGAATTCGACTACACCTTC. The J gene is TRBJ1-2, the V gene TRBV7-6; TRBD1 might be the D (5 bases). CDR1 is SGHVS, CDR2 FNYEAQ, per germline. The CDR3 totals 14 residues. The ends were cut back, 1 base at V and 10 bases at J, with 16 bases in the middle.